The subject of this entry is one T cell receptor (beta chain). Its antigen remains unidentified. Generated by immunoSEQ multiplex PCR, the TCRdb table keeps only in-frame clones and is missing some. The repertoire includes around 50,000 clones, less than 85% of them detected once, and approximately 0.46% sits in the top ten. The record originates from a study of graft-versus-host responses after intestinal transplantation. On the study more broadly: Anti-thymocyte globulin induction preceded approximately three years of tacrolimus and steroid maintenance in all recipients.

Germline V lookup: CDR1 WSHSY, CDR2 SAAADI. CDR3 length: 14 amino acids. V shed 0 bases and J 10 bases; nucleotides not matched to a gene: 3. This chain connects TRBV10-2 to TRBJ1-6; 7 nucleotides agree with TRBD1. The source is a human donor who was the organ donor for an intestinal transplant. The specimen was unstimulated CD4+ T cells sorted from spleen or lymph node cells, collected before transplant. CDR3 region: CASSESTGQSPLHF. The CDR3, as DNA: TGCGCCAGCAGTGAGTCGACAGGGCAATCACCCCTCCACTTT.